This is a list of T cell receptor beta chains from one sample in a study of beta chain features in type 1 diabetes. TCRdb's copy holds only in-frame clones and misses some; the assay was immunoSEQ multiplex PCR. The repertoire has roughly 250,000 clones, 68% of them found once; the top ten carry around 0.05%. The sequencing input was naive CD4+ T cells from blood. All receptors come from a man aged 25 to 45 in good health. The conserved cysteine and the conserved F or W are not part of the CDR3 here.

>TRBV29-1|TRBJ2-7
SVRPGQPYYEQY
>TRBV7-2|TRBJ2-1
ASSLVAGTSGEQF
>TRBV5-1|TRBJ2-1
ASSLDNEQF
>TRBV27|TRBJ2-1
ASSLLASGVYNEQF
>TRBV7-9|TRBJ2-7
ASSLQGMPYEQY
>TRBV7-9|TRBJ2-1
ASSLLAGSYNEQF
>TRBV30|TRBJ2-7
AWSEGLATSYEQY
>TRBV29-1|TRBJ1-3
SVGDRALSGNTIY
>TRBV4-1|TRBJ2-5
ASSQVMGETQY
>TRBV7-2|TRBJ2-3
ASSLEQGPNTQY
>TRBV9|TRBJ1-2
ASSVSRQGHGYT
>TRBV12-5|TRBJ2-5
ASGTKLPIQY
>TRBV5-6|TRBJ2-1
ASSPRTSPYNEQF
>TRBV30|TRBJ2-1
AWSRDRGEF
>TRBV15|TRBJ2-5
ATSRDRGETQY
>TRBV29-1|TRBJ2-1
SVGGGYSYNEQF
>TRBV20-1|TRBJ2-7
SARDGVGQY
>TRBV25-1|TRBJ2-2
ASSRAGLGGELF
>TRBV28|TRBJ2-1
ASTGTSGINEQF
>TRBV7-8|TRBJ2-3
ASSLARPSTDTQY
>TRBV19|TRBJ2-3
ATRQGTDTQY
>TRBV5-4|TRBJ2-5
ASSLDSQETQY
>TRBV20-1|TRBJ2-3
SADRDRQY
>TRBV29-1|TRBJ1-1
SVEKGASFSEAF
>TRBV7-2|TRBJ1-2
ASSLSGTTAYGYT
>TRBV11-2|TRBJ2-1
ASSLRGGSYNEQF
>TRBV25-1|TRBJ1-2
ASSEGLGGYT
>TRBV29-1|TRBJ1-1
SVDSRGNTEAF
>TRBV6-5|TRBJ2-7
ASSYSKPSLEQY
>TRBV29-1|TRBJ1-2
SVTGVANYGYT